The sequence of this T cell receptor beta chain was determined in a study of cytomegalovirus exposure and HLA in healthy donors. Overall study: The same platform was used for the 100 to 150 validation repertoires and the approximately 670 first-cohort repertoires, a later analysis reported.

TCRdb's copy holds only in-frame clones and misses some; the assay was immunoSEQ multiplex PCR. The profile shows fewer than 60,000 clones, 89% of them singletons. The CDR3 runs 16 residues. The V gene end was trimmed by 3 bases and the J gene end by 3 bases; junction bases not matched to a gene: 5. CDR1 and CDR2 from the germline V gene are LNHDA and SQIVND (reference sequence). Sequencing was carried out using PBMCs. This clonotype originated in a woman aged 18-29 years in good health and CMV-seronegative. The chain couples TRBV19 to TRBJ1-5, with 10 bases lining up with TRBD1. CDR3 in amino acids: CASSIEDRGFNQPQHF. The CDR3 DNA reads as TGTGCCAGTAGTATTGAGGACAGGGGGTTCAATCAGCCCCAGCATTTT.